A single sample is the source of the 4 T cell receptor beta chains below, sequenced in a study of Ad26.COV2.S vaccination and SARS-CoV-2 variants. The assay was immunoSEQ multiplex PCR, and TCRdb's table has in-frame clones only and misses some. The sample lists roughly 400,000 clones, 90% occurring once. Stated treatment: 15 to 20 received Ad26.COV2.S at low or high dose, single or two shots; about 5 received placebo; per-sample allocation not given. Following the first vaccine or placebo injection, samples were taken on day 63. Sequenced here: peripheral blood, sampled in a trial of Ad26.COV2.S vaccine versus placebo. These receptors were collected from a person aged 18 to 65 who received the Ad26.COV2.S COVID-19 vaccine or a placebo.

The J gene is TRBJ1-4, the V gene TRBV7-2; weak D call: TRBD1 (6 bases). The germline gives CDR1 SGHTA, CDR2 FQGNSA. V gave up 4 bases and J gave up 5 bases, with 14 bases separating them. The length of the CDR3 is 15 residues. CDR3 loop: CASSSRTATNEKLFF. The CDR3 nucleotides read TGTGCCAGCAGCTCCCGGACAGCGACGAATGAAAAACTGTTTTTT.

The chain uses TRBV21-1 and TRBJ2-1; TRBD1 was called by the table and not checked on the DNA. TRBV21-1 represents a pseudogene. The CDR3 totals 16 residues. The CDR3 loop is CASSKARGGAYNEQFF. The CDR3 region has the DNA TGTGCCAGCAGCAAAGCGCGAGGGGGCGCCTACAATGAGCAGTTCTTC.

The gene calls are TRBV9 and TRBJ2-1, with 13 bases fitting TRBD2. V was clipped by 3 bases and J by 4 bases; unmatched bases: 4. Germline V lookup: CDR1 SGDLS, CDR2 YYNGEE. The CDR3 spans 16 residues. The CDR3 loop is CASSARTSGGYNEQFF. The CDR3 DNA reads TGTGCCAGCAGCGCCCGGACTAGCGGGGGATACAATGAGCAGTTCTTC.

CDR3 coding DNA: TGTGCCAGCAGCTTGCCAACAGGGCTCTCCTACGAGCAGTACTTC. Translating it yields CASSLPTGLSYEQYF. This rearrangement joins TRBV5-6 to TRBJ2-7; tentative D call: TRBD1 (6 bases). The CDR3 has 15 residues. Trimming took off 1 base at V and 0 bases at J, with 11 bases between the two ends. From germline, CDR1 is SGHDT and CDR2 YYEEEE. The complete variable domain, with remaining parts taken from reference TRBV5-6 and TRBJ2-7, reads DAGVTQSPTHLIKTRGQQVTLRCSPKSGHDTVSWYQQALGQGPQFIFQYYEEEERQRGNFPDRFSGHQFPNYSSELNVNALLLGDSALYLCASSLPTGLSYEQYFGPGTRLTVT.